This T cell receptor (beta chain) is from a study of control samples from healthy donors and cancer patients. Germline V gene sequence: CDR1 LNHDA, CDR2 SQIVND (reference sequence). The CDR3 consists of 15 residues. V gave up 6 bases and J gave up 3 bases; unmatched junction bases: 9. Using immunoSEQ multiplex PCR, the repertoire was profiled, and TCRdb retains in-frame clones only, with some absent. The top ten hold roughly 1.2% of the sample, which has around 83,000 clones, over 85% seen once. What was sequenced was PBMCs. The chain has TRBV19 and TRBJ2-3; TRBD2 matches 7 bases. This clonotype originated in a middle-aged woman with lung cancer. As DNA, the CDR3 is TGTGCCAGTAGGGAAACGGGGGGTATTACAGATACGCAGTATTTT. Translating gives CASRETGGITDTQYF.